These T cell receptor beta chains were read from a single sample in a study of blood T cell repertoires in COVID-19. TCRdb's copy holds only in-frame clones and misses some; the assay was immunoSEQ multiplex PCR. The sample holds hundreds of thousands of clones; approximately 90% are singletons and the top ten take roughly 8.3%. The specimen sequenced was PBMCs or T cells enriched from blood (not recorded which). Source of these receptors: a man aged 40-55 years who had recovered from COVID-19. CDR3s include the opening cysteine and the closing phenylalanine or tryptophan. A D gene is named only where the DNA matches it firmly. For some rows the clone size is stated as once, few or many, or as a class when expanded; others skip it.

j_gene,abundance,len,v_gene,d_gene,CDR3nt,CDR3aa
TRBJ2-1,-,13,TRBV5-4,TRBD1,TGTGCCAGCAGCCGGGACAGGGACAATGAGCAGTTCTTC,CASSRDRDNEQFF
TRBJ1-2,-,12,TRBV4-1,-,TGCGCCAGCGGTTACGGGGGGCTAGGCTACACCTTC,CASGYGGLGYTF
TRBJ1-5,-,17,TRBV4-1,-,TGCGCCAGCAGCAAAGGCAACAGTTGGCTGGGCAATCAGCCCCAGCATTTT,CASSKGNSWLGNQPQHF
TRBJ1-5,-,15,TRBV7-9,TRBD1,TGTGCCAGCAGCTCCGACAGGGATGACAATCAGCCCCAGCATTTT,CASSSDRDDNQPQHF
TRBJ1-1,once,11,TRBV19,-,TGTGCCAGTAGTCTAAACACTGAAGCTTTCTTT,CASSLNTEAFF
TRBJ2-5,-,13,TRBV29-1,TRBD1,TGCAGCGTAAAAGACAGGGGGGGAGAGACCCAGTACTTC,CSVKDRGGETQYF
TRBJ1-5,-,16,TRBV9,TRBD1,TGTGCCAGCAGCGGGAACGGGGACAGTAAATATCAGCCCCAGCATTTT,CASSGNGDSKYQPQHF
TRBJ1-5,-,15,TRBV27,TRBD1,TGTGCCAGCAGTCCCCAGACAGGGGGCAATCAGCCCCAGCATTTT,CASSPQTGGNQPQHF
TRBJ1-3,-,14,TRBV19,-,TGTGCCAGTAGTCCGGGGGGATCCGGAAACACCATATATTTT,CASSPGGSGNTIYF
TRBJ2-7,-,16,TRBV11-1,TRBD1,TGTGCCAGCAGCTTAAGACAGGGGGTTTTCCTCTACGAGCAGTACTTC,CASSLRQGVFLYEQYF
TRBJ2-5,-,13,TRBV19,-,TGTGCCAGTAGTAGTCCCTACCAAGAGACCCAGTACTTC,CASSSPYQETQYF
TRBJ2-6,-,18,TRBV10-3,TRBD1,TGTGCCATCAGTGAAAGACCGGGACAGCTCTCTGGGGCCAACGTCCTGACTTTC,CAISERPGQLSGANVLTF